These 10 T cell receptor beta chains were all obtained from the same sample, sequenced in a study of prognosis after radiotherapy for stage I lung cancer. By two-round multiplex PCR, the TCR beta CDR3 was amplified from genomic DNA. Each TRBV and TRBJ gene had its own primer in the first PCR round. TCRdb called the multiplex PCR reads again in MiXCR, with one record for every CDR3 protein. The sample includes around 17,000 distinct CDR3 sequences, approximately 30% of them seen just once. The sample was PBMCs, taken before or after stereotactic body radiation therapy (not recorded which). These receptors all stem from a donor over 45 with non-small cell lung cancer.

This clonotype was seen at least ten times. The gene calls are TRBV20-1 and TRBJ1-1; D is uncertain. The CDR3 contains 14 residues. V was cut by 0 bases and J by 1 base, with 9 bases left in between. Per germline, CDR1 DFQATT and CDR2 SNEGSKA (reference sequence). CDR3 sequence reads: CSARDVGGNTEAFF. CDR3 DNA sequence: TGCAGTGCTAGAGATGTTGGCGGGAACACTGAAGCTTTCTTT.

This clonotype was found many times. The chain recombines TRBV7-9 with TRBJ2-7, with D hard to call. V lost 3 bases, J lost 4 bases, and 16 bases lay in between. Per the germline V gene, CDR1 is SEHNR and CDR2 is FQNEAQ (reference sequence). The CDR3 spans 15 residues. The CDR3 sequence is CASSFGEPTNYEQYF. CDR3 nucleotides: TGTGCCAGCAGCTTTGGAGAACCTACTAATTACGAGCAGTACTTC.

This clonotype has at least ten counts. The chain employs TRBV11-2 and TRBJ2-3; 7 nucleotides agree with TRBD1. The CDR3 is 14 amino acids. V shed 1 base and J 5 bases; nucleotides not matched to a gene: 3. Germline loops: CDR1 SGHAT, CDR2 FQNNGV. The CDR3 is CASSLVTGKDTQYF. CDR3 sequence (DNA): TGTGCCAGCAGCTTAGTGACAGGGAAAGATACGCAGTATTTT.

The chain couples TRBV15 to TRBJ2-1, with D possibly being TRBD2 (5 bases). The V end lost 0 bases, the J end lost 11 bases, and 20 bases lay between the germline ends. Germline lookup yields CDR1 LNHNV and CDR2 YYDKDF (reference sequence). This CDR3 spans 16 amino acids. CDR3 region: CATSRDREAVVYKQFF. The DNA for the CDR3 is TGTGCCACCAGCAGAGATAGAGAAGCGGTAGTCTACAAGCAGTTCTTC.

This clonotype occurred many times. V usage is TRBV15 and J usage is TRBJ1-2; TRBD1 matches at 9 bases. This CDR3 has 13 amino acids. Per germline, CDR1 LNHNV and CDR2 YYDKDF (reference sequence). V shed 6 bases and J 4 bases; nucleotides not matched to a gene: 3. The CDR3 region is CATSLTGGYGYTF. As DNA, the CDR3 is TGTGCCACCAGTTTGACAGGGGGCTATGGCTACACCTTC.

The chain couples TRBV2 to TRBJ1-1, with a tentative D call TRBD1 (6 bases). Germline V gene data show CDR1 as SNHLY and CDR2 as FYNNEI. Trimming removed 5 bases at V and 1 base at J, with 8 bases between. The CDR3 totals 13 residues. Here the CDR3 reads CASSQTGNTEAFF. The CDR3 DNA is TGTGCCAGCAGTCAGACAGGGAACACTGAAGCTTTCTTT.

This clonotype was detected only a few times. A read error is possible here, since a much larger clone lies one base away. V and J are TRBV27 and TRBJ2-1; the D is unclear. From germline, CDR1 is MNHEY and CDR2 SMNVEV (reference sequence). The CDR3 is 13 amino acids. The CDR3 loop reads CVSSLPGAKEQFF. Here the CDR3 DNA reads TGTGTCAGCAGTCTCCCGGGTGCCAAGGAGCAGTTCTTC.

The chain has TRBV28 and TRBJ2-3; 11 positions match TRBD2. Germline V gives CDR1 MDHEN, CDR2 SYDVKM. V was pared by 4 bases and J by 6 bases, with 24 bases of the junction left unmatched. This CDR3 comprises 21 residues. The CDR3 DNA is TGTGCCAGCAGTTCACCACGAGGCGGAATAGCGGGAGGGTTATCGGAGGATACGCAGTATTTT. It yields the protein CASSSPRGGIAGGLSEDTQYF.

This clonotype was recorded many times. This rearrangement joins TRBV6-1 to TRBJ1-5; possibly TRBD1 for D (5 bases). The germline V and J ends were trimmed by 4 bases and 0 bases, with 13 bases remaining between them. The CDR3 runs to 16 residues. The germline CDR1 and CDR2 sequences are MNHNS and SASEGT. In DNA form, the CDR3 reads TGTGCCAGCAGTGCCCGAGGACAAACTAGCAATCAGCCCCAGCATTTT. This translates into CASSARGQTSNQPQHF.

This CDR3 reads CASSQDTGVVDTEAFF. The CDR3 DNA reads TGTGCCAGCAGCCAAGATACGGGGGTGGTTGACACTGAAGCTTTCTTT. The J gene is TRBJ1-1, the V gene TRBV4-2, with D perhaps TRBD1 (5 bases). Germline CDR1 reads LGHNA; CDR2 reads YNFKEQ. Trimming took off 0 bases at V and 3 bases at J, with 14 bases between the two ends. CDR3 length: 16 residues.